The clone carrying this T cell receptor (beta chain) was recorded once. This specimen comes from a study of blood T cell repertoires in COVID-19. About the research overall: The United States, Italy and Spain were the sources of the acute and convalescent COVID-19 samples. PBMCs, B-cell-depleted T cells, or T cells were the source of the cDNA or gDNA that made up the material.

The data were produced by immunoSEQ multiplex PCR, yet TCRdb's version contains in-frame clones alone and is incomplete. The sample holds about 110,000 clones, roughly 84% seen once. V dropped 5 bases and J dropped 4; count of bases not matched to a gene: 4. CDR1 is MNHEY, CDR2 SVGAGI, per germline. The CDR3 consists of 13 residues. Sequencing was carried out using peripheral blood. The source is a man aged 35 to 55 with acute or convalescent COVID-19. The chain has TRBV6-5 and TRBJ2-7, with TRBD1 identical over 8 bases. DNA for the CDR3: TGTGCCAGCAGTACGGGACAGGTTTACGAGCAGTACTTC. Protein: CASSTGQVYEQYF.